This T cell receptor (beta chain) was captured by sequencing in a study of T cells in Graves' hyperthyroidism and ophthalmopathy. V was shortened by 0 bases and J by 8 bases, with 12 bases between the two germline ends. Germline V CDR1 and CDR2: SGHRS, YFSETQ. This CDR3 is built from 14 residues. A word on this clonotype: Its antigen is currently unknown.

The TCR beta CDR3 regions underwent amplification using RNA transcripts as the source. Carried out on the TCR CDR3, a first-round RT-PCR used the HTBI primer set. MiXCR, applied by TCRdb to the multiplex PCR reads, yields one record per CDR3 protein. This sample carries about 480,000 distinct CDR3 sequences, under 15% of them seen once, and the ten largest clones take less than 20%. Points from the study as a whole: The model anticipated ophthalmopathy a median around six months pre-onset. From stable hyperthyroidism, ophthalmopathy was separated by a 13 V-J model.

The clonotype comes from a young woman with Graves' hyperthyroidism. Material for sequencing was blood. The V and J genes are TRBV5-1 and TRBJ2-1, with D unclear. CDR3 amino acids: CASSLGVRSDEQFF. The DNA of the CDR3 is TGCGCCAGCAGCTTGGGAGTTAGGTCGGATGAGCAGTTCTTC.